What follows is one TCR beta chain and its context. Its cognate antigen is unknown. The germline V gene has CDR1 SGDLS and CDR2 YYNGEE. V lost 0 bases to trimming and J lost 4 bases, with 16 bases between them. The CDR3 is made up of 16 amino acids. This entry belongs to a study of T cell repertoires in cytomegalovirus infection. Turning to the study itself: Public TCR beta signatures provided an indication of both CMV infection and a matching HLA type. Whole-study results and caveats: Predominance within the ex vivo response was attributable to HLA-C-restricted CMV-specific TCR beta clonotypes.

Each CDR3 protein is one row after TCRdb ran MiXCR on the reads. Seen here are about 770,000 distinct CDR3 sequences, 25% to 30% observed once, and the top ten hold less than 15%. The origin of this receptor is a human donor in good health (CMV status not recorded). Some clones in this sample may be carry-over from other donors' samples. The specimen was cultured CD8+ T cells from PBMCs, collected from culture after CMV antigen stimulation. V usage is TRBV9 and J usage is TRBJ1-1; possibly TRBD1 for D (5 bases). CDR3 in DNA: TGTGCCAGCAGCGTAGTAGGACCAGACGGGGGCACTGAAGCTTTCTTT. This gives the protein CASSVVGPDGGTEAFF.